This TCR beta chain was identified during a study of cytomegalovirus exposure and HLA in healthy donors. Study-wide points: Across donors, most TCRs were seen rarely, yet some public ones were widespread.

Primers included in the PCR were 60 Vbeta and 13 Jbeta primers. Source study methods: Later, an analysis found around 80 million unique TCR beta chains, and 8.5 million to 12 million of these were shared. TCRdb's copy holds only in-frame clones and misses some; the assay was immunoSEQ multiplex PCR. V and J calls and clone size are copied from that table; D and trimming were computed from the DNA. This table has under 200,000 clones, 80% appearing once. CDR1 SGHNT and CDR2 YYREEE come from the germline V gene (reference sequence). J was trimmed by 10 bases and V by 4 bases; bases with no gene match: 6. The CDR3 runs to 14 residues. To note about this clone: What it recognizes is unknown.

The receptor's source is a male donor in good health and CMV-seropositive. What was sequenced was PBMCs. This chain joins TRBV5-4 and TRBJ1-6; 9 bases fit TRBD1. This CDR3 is CASSQQGARSPLHF. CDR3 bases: TGTGCCAGCAGCCAACAGGGGGCGAGGTCACCCCTCCACTTT.